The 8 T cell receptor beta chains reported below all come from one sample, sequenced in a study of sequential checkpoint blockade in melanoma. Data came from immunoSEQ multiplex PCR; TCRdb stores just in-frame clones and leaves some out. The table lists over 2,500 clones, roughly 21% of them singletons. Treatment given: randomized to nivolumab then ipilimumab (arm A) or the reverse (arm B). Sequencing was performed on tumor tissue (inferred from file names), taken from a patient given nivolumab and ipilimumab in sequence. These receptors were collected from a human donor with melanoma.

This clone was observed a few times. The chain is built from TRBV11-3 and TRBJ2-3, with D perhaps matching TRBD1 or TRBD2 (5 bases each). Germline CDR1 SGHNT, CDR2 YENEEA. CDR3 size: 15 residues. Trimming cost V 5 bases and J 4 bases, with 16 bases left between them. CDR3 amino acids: CASSAAPSRADTQYF. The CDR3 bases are TGTGCCAGCAGCGCTGCACCTAGCAGGGCAGATACGCAGTATTTT.

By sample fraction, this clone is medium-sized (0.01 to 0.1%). The CDR3: CASSKLGSVPGELFF. CDR3 coding DNA: TGTGCCAGCAGCAAACTAGGATCAGTCCCCGGGGAGCTGTTTTTT. J is TRBJ2-2 and V is TRBV11-3, with D possibly TRBD2 on 5 matching bases. V lost 5 bases, J lost 6 bases, and 16 bases lay in between. Germline V gives CDR1 SGHNT, CDR2 YENEEA. The CDR3 runs to 15 residues. Complete variable domain (other parts from reference TRBV11-3 and TRBJ2-2): EAGVVQSPRYKIIEKKQPVAFWCNPISGHNTLYWYLQNLGQGPELLIRYENEEAVDDSQLPKDRFSAERLKGVDSTLKIQPAELGDSAVYLCASSKLGSVPGELFFGEGSRLTVL.

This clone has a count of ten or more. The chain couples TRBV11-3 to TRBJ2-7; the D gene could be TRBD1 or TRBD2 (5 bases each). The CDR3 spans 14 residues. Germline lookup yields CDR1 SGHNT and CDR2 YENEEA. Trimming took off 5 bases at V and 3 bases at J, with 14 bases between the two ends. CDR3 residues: CASSPRGPNYEQYF. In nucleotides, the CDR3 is TGTGCCAGCAGCCCCCGGGGCCCAAACTACGAGCAGTACTTC.

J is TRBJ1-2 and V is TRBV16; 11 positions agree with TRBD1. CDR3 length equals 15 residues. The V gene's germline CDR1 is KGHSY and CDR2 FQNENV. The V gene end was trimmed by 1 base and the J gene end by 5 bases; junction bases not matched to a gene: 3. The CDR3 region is CASSQWTGGRYGYTF. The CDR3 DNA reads TGTGCCAGCAGCCAATGGACAGGGGGCCGTTATGGCTACACCTTC.

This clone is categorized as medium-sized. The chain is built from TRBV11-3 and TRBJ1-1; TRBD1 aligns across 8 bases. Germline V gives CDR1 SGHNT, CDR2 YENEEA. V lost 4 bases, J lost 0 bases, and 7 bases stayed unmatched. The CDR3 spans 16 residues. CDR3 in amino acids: CASSSRDRSLNTEAFF. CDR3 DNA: TGTGCCAGCAGCTCCCGGGACAGGTCCTTGAACACTGAAGCTTTCTTT.

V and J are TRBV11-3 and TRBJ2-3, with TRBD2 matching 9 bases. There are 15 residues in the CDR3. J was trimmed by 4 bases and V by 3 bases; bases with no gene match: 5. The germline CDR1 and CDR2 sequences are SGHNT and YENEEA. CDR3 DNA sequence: TGTGCCAGCAGCTTGGGCGGGGGGGACGCAGATACGCAGTATTTT. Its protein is CASSLGGGDADTQYF.

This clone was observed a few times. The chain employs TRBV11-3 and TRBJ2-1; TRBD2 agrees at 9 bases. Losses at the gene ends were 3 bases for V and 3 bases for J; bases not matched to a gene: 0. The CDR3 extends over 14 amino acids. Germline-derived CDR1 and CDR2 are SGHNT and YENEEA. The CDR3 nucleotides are TGTGCCAGCAGCTTTAGCGGGGGCTACAATGAGCAGTTCTTC. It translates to CASSFSGGYNEQFF.

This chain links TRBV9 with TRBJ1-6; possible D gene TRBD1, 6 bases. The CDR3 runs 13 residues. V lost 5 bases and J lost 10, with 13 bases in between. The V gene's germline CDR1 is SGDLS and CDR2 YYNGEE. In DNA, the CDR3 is TGTGCCAGCAGTAACAGGGTTGACTCACCCCTCCACTTT. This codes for CASSNRVDSPLHF.